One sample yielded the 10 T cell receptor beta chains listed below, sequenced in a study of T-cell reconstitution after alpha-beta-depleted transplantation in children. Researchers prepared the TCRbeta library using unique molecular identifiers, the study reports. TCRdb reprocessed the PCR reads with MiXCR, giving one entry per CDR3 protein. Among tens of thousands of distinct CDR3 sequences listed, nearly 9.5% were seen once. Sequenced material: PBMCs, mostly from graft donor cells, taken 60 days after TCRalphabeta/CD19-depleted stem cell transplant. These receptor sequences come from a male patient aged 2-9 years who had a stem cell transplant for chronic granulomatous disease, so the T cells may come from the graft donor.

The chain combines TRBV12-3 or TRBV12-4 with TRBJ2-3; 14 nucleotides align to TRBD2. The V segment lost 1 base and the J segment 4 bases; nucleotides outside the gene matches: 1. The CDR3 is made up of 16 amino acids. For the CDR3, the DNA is TGTGCCAGCAGTTTAGGGGGACTAGCGGGAGCAGATACGCAGTATTTT. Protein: CASSLGGLAGADTQYF.

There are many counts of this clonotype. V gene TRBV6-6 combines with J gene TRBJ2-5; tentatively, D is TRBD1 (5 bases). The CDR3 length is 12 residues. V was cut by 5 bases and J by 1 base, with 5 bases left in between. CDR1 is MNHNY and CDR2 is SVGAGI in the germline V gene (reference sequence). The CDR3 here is CASSQGQETQYF. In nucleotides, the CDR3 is TGTGCCAGCAGTCAGGGCCAAGAGACCCAGTACTTC.

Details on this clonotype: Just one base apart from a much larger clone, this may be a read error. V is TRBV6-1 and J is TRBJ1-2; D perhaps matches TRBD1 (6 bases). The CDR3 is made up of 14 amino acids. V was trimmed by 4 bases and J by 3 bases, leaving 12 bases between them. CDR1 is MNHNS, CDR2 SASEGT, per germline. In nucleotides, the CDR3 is TGTGCCAGCAGTGTGGGACATGGACACTATGGCTACACCTTC. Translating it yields CASSVGHGHYGYTF.

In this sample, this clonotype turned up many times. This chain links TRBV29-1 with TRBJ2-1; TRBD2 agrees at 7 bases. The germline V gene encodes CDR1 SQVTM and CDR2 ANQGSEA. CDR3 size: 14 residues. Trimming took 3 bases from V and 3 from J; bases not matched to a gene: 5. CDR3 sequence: CSVDPSGVYNEQFF. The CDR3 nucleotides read TGCAGCGTTGATCCCAGCGGGGTCTACAATGAGCAGTTCTTC.

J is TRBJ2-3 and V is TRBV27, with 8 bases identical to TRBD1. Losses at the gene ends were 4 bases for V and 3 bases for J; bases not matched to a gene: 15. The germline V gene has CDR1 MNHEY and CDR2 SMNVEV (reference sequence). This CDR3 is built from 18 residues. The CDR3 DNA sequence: TGTGCCAGCAGTTCTTCTTTGACAGGGGATGGACGGACAGATACGCAGTATTTT. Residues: CASSSSLTGDGRTDTQYF.

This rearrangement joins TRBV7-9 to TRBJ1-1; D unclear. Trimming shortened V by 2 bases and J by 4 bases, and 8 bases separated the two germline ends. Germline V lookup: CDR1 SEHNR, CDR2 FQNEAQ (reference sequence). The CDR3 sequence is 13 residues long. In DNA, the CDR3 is TGTGCCAGCAGCTTACGGGTGGGCACTGAAGCTTTCTTT. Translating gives CASSLRVGTEAFF. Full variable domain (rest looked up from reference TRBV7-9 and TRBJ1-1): DTGVSQNPRHKITKRGQNVTFRCDPISEHNRLYWYRQTLGQGPEFLTYFQNEAQLEKSRLLSDRFSAERPKGSFSTLEIQRTEQGDSAMYLCASSLRVGTEAFFGQGTRLTVV.

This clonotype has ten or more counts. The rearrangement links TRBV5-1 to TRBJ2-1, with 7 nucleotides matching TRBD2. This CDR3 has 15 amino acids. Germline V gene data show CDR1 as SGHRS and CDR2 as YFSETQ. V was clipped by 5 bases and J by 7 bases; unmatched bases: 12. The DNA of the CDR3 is TGCGCCAGCAGGGGGAGTGGGGGGGAGGAAAATGAGCAGTTCTTC. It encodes CASRGSGGEENEQFF.

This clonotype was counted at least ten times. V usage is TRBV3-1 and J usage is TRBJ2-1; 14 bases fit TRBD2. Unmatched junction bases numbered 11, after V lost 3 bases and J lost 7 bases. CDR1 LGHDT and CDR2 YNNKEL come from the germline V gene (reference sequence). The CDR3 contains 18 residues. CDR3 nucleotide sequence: TGTGCCAGCAGCCACCCAGGGGGACTAGCGGGAGATTTTAATGAGCAGTTCTTC. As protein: CASSHPGGLAGDFNEQFF.

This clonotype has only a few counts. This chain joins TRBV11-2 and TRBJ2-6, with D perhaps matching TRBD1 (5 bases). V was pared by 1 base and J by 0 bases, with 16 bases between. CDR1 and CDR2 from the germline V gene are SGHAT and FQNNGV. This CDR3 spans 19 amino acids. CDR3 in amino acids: CASSLVRPGLASGANVLTF. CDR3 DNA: TGTGCCAGCAGCTTAGTTCGTCCAGGGTTGGCCTCTGGGGCCAACGTCCTGACTTTC.

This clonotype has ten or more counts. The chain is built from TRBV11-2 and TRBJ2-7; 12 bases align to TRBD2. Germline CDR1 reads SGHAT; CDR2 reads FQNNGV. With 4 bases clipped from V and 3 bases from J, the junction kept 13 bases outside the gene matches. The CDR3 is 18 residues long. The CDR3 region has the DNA TGTGCCAGCAGCTCCCAAAGCCCTAGCGGGAGGGCGCACTACGAGCAGTACTTC. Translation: CASSSQSPSGRAHYEQYF.